This TCR beta chain was captured by sequencing in a study of T cells in Graves' hyperthyroidism and ophthalmopathy. The wider study: Peripheral blood specimens were obtained at initial diagnosis, prior to any treatment. Study outcomes and limitations: Ophthalmopathy and stable hyperthyroidism were told apart by a 13 V-J model.

As concerns this clonotype: Its antigen remains unknown.

V was clipped by 4 bases and J by 5 bases; unmatched bases: 8. The CDR3 spans 15 residues. Germline V gives CDR1 SGHRS, CDR2 YFSETQ. From RNA transcripts, TCR beta CDR3 regions were amplified. Carried out on the TCR CDR3, a first-round RT-PCR used the HTBI primer set. TCRdb reprocessed the multiplex PCR reads via MiXCR and lists one record per CDR3 protein. The sample includes 500,000 or so distinct CDR3 sequences, about 15% of them seen just once. The specimen was blood. This TCR was recovered from a woman between 18 and 30 years old with Graves' ophthalmopathy. The chain recombines TRBV5-1 with TRBJ2-1; 8 positions agree with TRBD1. CDR3 sequence: CASSKQGARDNEQFF. CDR3 in DNA: TGCGCCAGCAGCAAGCAGGGGGCGCGGGACAATGAGCAGTTCTTC.